This TCR beta chain was profiled in a study of cytomegalovirus exposure and HLA in healthy donors. This table comes from immunoSEQ multiplex PCR, and its TCRdb copy is limited to in-frame clones, with some not included. The sample contains 170,000 or so clones, 85% of which appear only once. CDR1 is SGHAT, CDR2 FQNNGV, per germline. V dropped 0 bases and J dropped 3 bases, with 14 bases sitting between them. This CDR3 spans 16 amino acids. The sequence derives from a man between 18 and 29 years old in good health and CMV-seropositive. The sequenced sample was PBMCs. The gene calls are TRBV11-2 and TRBJ1-1; the D gene is possibly TRBD1 (6 bases). The CDR3 region is CASSLDPRGRDTEAFF. The CDR3 nucleotides read TGTGCCAGCAGCTTAGATCCGAGGGGGAGGGACACTGAAGCTTTCTTT.